Listed below are T cell receptor beta chains from one sample, sequenced in a study of graft-versus-host responses after intestinal transplantation. Using immunoSEQ multiplex PCR, the repertoire was profiled, and TCRdb retains in-frame clones only, with some absent. Here the sample spans several thousand clones, 25% to 35% being singletons. Sample: alloreactive CD4+ T cells from a mixed lymphocyte reaction culture, taken before transplantation. Receptors originate from a human patient who was an organ donor for intestinal transplantation. CDR3s include the opening cysteine and the closing phenylalanine or tryptophan. D genes are given only for firm matches. Clone size appears in some rows only: once, few, many, or a class for an expanded clone.

j_gene: TRBJ1-2; d_gene: NA; abundance: few; v_gene: TRBV6-6; CDR3nt: TGTGCCAGCAGGACAACCACGGCGGGCGGCTACACCTTC; CDR3aa: CASRTTTAGGYTF
j_gene: TRBJ1-1; d_gene: NA; abundance: NA; v_gene: TRBV7-2; CDR3nt: TGTGCCAGCAGCAGGGGCCCCAACACTGAAGCTTTCTTT; CDR3aa: CASSRGPNTEAFF
j_gene: TRBJ2-7; d_gene: TRBD1; abundance: few; v_gene: TRBV6-1; CDR3nt: TGTGCCAGCAGTCCGACAGGGATGGTTTCCTACGAGCAGTACTTC; CDR3aa: CASSPTGMVSYEQYF
j_gene: TRBJ2-7; d_gene: NA; abundance: many; v_gene: TRBV6-1; CDR3nt: TGTGCCAGCAGTCAGATGAGCTCCTACGAGCAGTACTTC; CDR3aa: CASSQMSSYEQYF
j_gene: TRBJ1-1; d_gene: NA; abundance: NA; v_gene: TRBV5-1; CDR3nt: TGCGCCAGCAGCTTGTGGGGCTCGAACACTGAAGCTTTCTTT; CDR3aa: CASSLWGSNTEAFF
j_gene: TRBJ2-5; d_gene: NA; abundance: few; v_gene: TRBV6-9; CDR3nt: TGTGCCAGCAATTTCCGGGACGGGCAAGAGACCCAGTACTTC; CDR3aa: CASNFRDGQETQYF
j_gene: TRBJ1-2; d_gene: TRBD1; abundance: NA; v_gene: TRBV5-1; CDR3nt: TGCGCCAGCAGCCCGGGACAGGGGGCATATGGCTACACCTTC; CDR3aa: CASSPGQGAYGYTF
j_gene: TRBJ2-1; d_gene: TRBD2; abundance: NA; v_gene: TRBV19; CDR3nt: TGTGCCAGTAGTATTGAGGGGACTAGCAATGAGCAGTTCTTC; CDR3aa: CASSIEGTSNEQFF
j_gene: TRBJ2-1; d_gene: TRBD2; abundance: once; v_gene: TRBV11-2; CDR3nt: TGTGCCAGCAGCTTAACTAGCGGGAGCAATGAGCAGTTCTTC; CDR3aa: CASSLTSGSNEQFF
j_gene: TRBJ2-7; d_gene: NA; abundance: NA; v_gene: TRBV6-1; CDR3nt: TGTGCCAGCACCGGCCGGGGCGCCTACGAGCAGTACTTC; CDR3aa: CASTGRGAYEQYF
j_gene: TRBJ1-2; d_gene: NA; abundance: NA; v_gene: TRBV5-1; CDR3nt: TGCGCCAGCAGCTTATTGGACAGCTCAGCTAACTATGGCTACACCTTC; CDR3aa: CASSLLDSSANYGYTF
j_gene: TRBJ2-3; d_gene: NA; abundance: medium-sized; v_gene: TRBV5-1; CDR3nt: TGCGCCAGCCAGCAGGGCACAGATACGCAGTATTTT; CDR3aa: CASQQGTDTQYF
j_gene: TRBJ2-3; d_gene: TRBD2; abundance: few; v_gene: TRBV7-3; CDR3nt: TGTGCCAGCAGCTTGGCGCTAGCGGGAGGGACAGATACGCAGTATTTT; CDR3aa: CASSLALAGGTDTQYF
j_gene: TRBJ2-7; d_gene: NA; abundance: few; v_gene: TRBV27; CDR3nt: TGTGCCAGCAGTTTATCTCACTTGGAGTCTGGGCAGTACTTC; CDR3aa: CASSLSHLESGQYF
j_gene: TRBJ2-6; d_gene: NA; abundance: once; v_gene: TRBV29-1; CDR3nt: TGCAGCGTTGGGACATCTGGGGCCAACGTCCTAACTTTC; CDR3aa: CSVGTSGANVLTF
j_gene: TRBJ2-3; d_gene: TRBD1; abundance: NA; v_gene: TRBV5-7; CDR3nt: TGTGCCAGCAGCTTGCAGGGGGCAGATACGCAGTATTTT; CDR3aa: CASSLQGADTQYF
j_gene: TRBJ1-1; d_gene: TRBD1; abundance: few; v_gene: TRBV9; CDR3nt: TGTGCCAGCAGCGTAGAGACAGGGGGCACTGAAGCTTTCTTT; CDR3aa: CASSVETGGTEAFF
j_gene: TRBJ2-1; d_gene: TRBD2; abundance: NA; v_gene: TRBV7-2; CDR3nt: TGTGCCAGCAGCTTCTCACAGTTTAGCGGGGGACCCGGGGGTGAGCAGTTCTTC; CDR3aa: CASSFSQFSGGPGGEQFF
j_gene: TRBJ2-3; d_gene: TRBD2; abundance: medium-sized; v_gene: TRBV10-2; CDR3nt: TGCGCCAGCAGTACAGGGACTAGCGTGGATACGCAGTATTTT; CDR3aa: CASSTGTSVDTQYF
j_gene: TRBJ2-2; d_gene: NA; abundance: medium-sized; v_gene: TRBV6-1; CDR3nt: TGTGCCAGCAGTGAAGCCGGGGGAGGGGAGCTGTTTTTT; CDR3aa: CASSEAGGGELFF
j_gene: TRBJ2-7; d_gene: TRBD1; abundance: few; v_gene: TRBV12-5; CDR3nt: TGTGCTAGTGGTCCGTCCGGGACAGGCTCCTACGAGCAGTACTTC; CDR3aa: CASGPSGTGSYEQYF
j_gene: TRBJ2-7; d_gene: NA; abundance: NA; v_gene: TRBV7-9; CDR3nt: TGTGCCAGCAGCCCCCCGGGACTGGACCTTGCCTACGAGCAGTACTTC; CDR3aa: CASSPPGLDLAYEQYF